Following are 21 T cell receptor beta chains from one sample sequenced in a study of shared clonotypes between healthy human individuals. TCRdb keeps only in-frame clones here, not all; method: immunoSEQ multiplex PCR. Found here are some 2,000,000 clones, 95% of them singletons; the top ten hold 0.1% to 0.15%. What was sequenced was naive CD4+ T cells sorted from blood. Subset of the sample: CD45RA+ positively selected. These receptors came from a man aged 18 to 29 in good health.

Here the CDR3 DNA reads TGTGCCAGCAGTTCCGGACTAGCTTTGCCCTACGAGCAGTACTTC. Translation: CASSSGLALPYEQYF. J is TRBJ2-7 and V is TRBV6-5; TRBD2 agrees at 8 bases. CDR3 size: 15 residues. The J segment lost 2 bases and the V segment lost 4 bases, leaving 7 bases of the junction unmatched. CDR1 and CDR2 (germline): MNHEY, SVGAGI.

The chain couples TRBV18 to TRBJ1-1; D remains ambiguous. Germline V lookup: CDR1 KGHSH, CDR2 LQKENI. Trimming removed 6 bases at V and 4 bases at J, with 12 bases between. This CDR3 comprises 13 residues. The CDR3, as DNA: TGTGCCAGCTCTAGATGGGCACTCACTGAAGCTTTCTTT. Translating it yields CASSRWALTEAFF.

This CDR3 is CASSEPGTGDNSPLHF. CDR3 bases: TGTGCCAGCAGTGAACCCGGGACAGGGGATAATTCACCCCTCCACTTT. This chain connects TRBV6-1 to TRBJ1-6, with 10 bases that match TRBD1. Looked up from germline, CDR1 is MNHNS and CDR2 is SASEGT. The CDR3 has 16 residues. Unmatched junction bases numbered 3, after V lost 2 bases and J lost 5 bases.

The chain joins TRBV5-1 to TRBJ1-1; 7 nucleotides agree with TRBD1. V lost 0 bases and J lost 7; bases outside the gene matches: 9. CDR3 length: 15 residues. The germline V gene encodes CDR1 SGHRS and CDR2 YFSETQ. The CDR3 nucleotides read TGCGCCAGCAGCTTGGTTTCAGGGGGGACTGGTGAAGCTTTCTTT. It translates to CASSLVSGGTGEAFF.

The chain combines TRBV2 with TRBJ1-2; D is perhaps TRBD1 (5 bases). V lost 4 bases and J lost 8, with 14 bases in between. The germline gives CDR1 SNHLY, CDR2 FYNNEI. The CDR3 is 13 amino acids. The CDR3 DNA is TGTGCCAGCAGTGGGGGTGGGGCGCGAGGCTACACCTTC. This sequence encodes CASSGGGARGYTF.

V and J are TRBV7-2 and TRBJ2-1; 12 bases fit TRBD2. The germline gives CDR1 SGHTA, CDR2 FQGNSA. The CDR3 covers 17 residues. Losses at the gene ends were 5 bases for V and 4 bases for J; bases not matched to a gene: 9. In DNA form, the CDR3 reads TGTGCCAGCAGCCGCGGACTAGCGGGGTCATATTACAATGAGCAGTTCTTC. This translates into CASSRGLAGSYYNEQFF. Full variable domain (rest looked up from reference TRBV7-2 and TRBJ2-1): GAGVSQSPSNKVTEKGKDVELRCDPISGHTALYWYRQSLGQGLEFLIYFQGNSAPDKSGLPSDRFSAERTGGSVSTLTIQRTQQEDSAVYLCASSRGLAGSYYNEQFFGPGTRLTVL.

With respect to this clone: The sample contains more than one DNA sequence encoding this CDR3. The V call is TRBV11-2, the J call TRBJ1-1; the D gene is possibly TRBD1 (6 bases). The CDR3 runs to 13 residues. Deletions cut 4 bases from V and 5 bases from J, with 11 bases between. CDR1 and CDR2 from the germline V gene are SGHAT and FQNNGV. CDR3 sequence reads: CASSSQGGTEAFF. Written as DNA, the CDR3 is TGTGCCAGCAGCTCACAGGGCGGGACTGAAGCTTTCTTT.

This clone appeared a single time. This chain uses TRBV19 with TRBJ2-1; 9 positions agree with TRBD2. The CDR3 runs 14 residues. The germline V gene encodes CDR1 LNHDA and CDR2 SQIVND (reference sequence). J lost 8 bases, V lost 5 bases, and 7 bases had no gene match. The CDR3: CASSGREGRDEQFF. The CDR3 DNA reads as TGTGCCAGTAGTGGGCGGGAGGGCCGAGATGAGCAGTTCTTC.

The chain joins TRBV5-1 to TRBJ1-2; D gene uncertain. The germline gives CDR1 SGHRS, CDR2 YFSETQ. V dropped 0 bases and J dropped 5 bases, with 8 bases sitting between them. There are 13 residues in the CDR3. Here the CDR3 reads CASSLDIGYGYTF. DNA for the CDR3: TGCGCCAGCAGCTTGGACATCGGGTATGGCTACACCTTC.

The chain joins TRBV10-3 to TRBJ2-2, with D maybe TRBD2 (5 bases). V lost 7 bases and J lost 6, with 12 bases in between. Germline CDR1 reads ENHRY; CDR2 reads SYGVKD. The length of the CDR3 is 13 residues. As DNA, the CDR3 is TGTGCCATCACCGGGCGAGCGGCCGGGGAGCTGTTTTTT. As protein: CAITGRAAGELFF.

The chain couples TRBV2 to TRBJ1-3; D remains unclear. Trimming cost V 2 bases and J 6 bases, with 8 bases left between them. The CDR3 sequence is 13 residues long. Germline V gene sequence: CDR1 SNHLY, CDR2 FYNNEI. The CDR3 loop reads CASSEQNQNTIYF. As DNA, the CDR3 is TGTGCCAGCAGTGAACAGAATCAAAACACCATATATTTT.

CDR3 nucleotides: TGTGCCAGCAGCTCTACACCGTCGGGAACGGGAGGTGCAGATACGCAGTATTTT. Its translation is CASSSTPSGTGGADTQYF. The chain has TRBV7-9 and TRBJ2-3, with 7 bases identical to TRBD2. This CDR3 contains 18 residues. Germline trimming cut 4 bases from V and 4 bases from J; bases unmatched to any gene: 17. The germline V gene encodes CDR1 SEHNR and CDR2 FQNEAQ (reference sequence).

The chain joins TRBV2 to TRBJ1-6, with a weak D call TRBD1 (5 bases). This CDR3 spans 14 amino acids. Germline values: CDR1 SNHLY, CDR2 FYNNEI. V was trimmed by 7 bases and J by 10 bases, leaving 17 bases between them. CDR3: CASKEEGVLSPLHF. In nucleotides, the CDR3 is TGTGCCAGCAAGGAGGAAGGGGTACTGTCACCCCTCCACTTT.

The rearrangement uses TRBV7-9 and TRBJ1-2, with a possible D match to TRBD1 (6 bases). This CDR3 has 13 amino acids. CDR1 and CDR2 (germline): SEHNR, FQNEAQ (reference sequence). The germline V and J ends were trimmed by 3 bases and 4 bases, with 9 bases remaining between them. The CDR3 protein is CASSFGTPYGYTF. In nucleotides, the CDR3 is TGTGCCAGCAGCTTTGGGACACCCTATGGCTACACCTTC.

The chain carries TRBV7-2 and TRBJ2-5; the match to TRBD2 covers 8 bases. V was clipped by 4 bases and J by 1 base; unmatched bases: 5. CDR1 is SGHTA and CDR2 is FQGNSA in the germline V gene. The CDR3 totals 15 residues. CDR3 nucleotides: TGTGCCAGCAGCTCGTTAGCGGGGCTCCAAGAGACCCAGTACTTC. Its translation: CASSSLAGLQETQYF.

V gene TRBV10-1 combines with J gene TRBJ2-1, with a possible D match to TRBD2 (6 bases). V gave up 3 bases and J gave up 0 bases, with 12 bases separating them. This CDR3 spans 16 amino acids. The germline gives CDR1 WNHNN, CDR2 SYGVQD (reference sequence). This CDR3 is CASSEGGFSSYNEQFF. For the CDR3, the DNA is TGCGCCAGCAGTGAAGGAGGGTTTAGCTCCTACAATGAGCAGTTCTTC.

The chain carries TRBV12-5 and TRBJ2-4; 8 positions match TRBD2. Germline CDR1 LGHNT, CDR2 FRNRAP. This CDR3 is 14 amino acids long. Trimming took 7 bases from V and 1 from J; bases not matched to a gene: 3. The CDR3 nucleotides read TGTGCTAGTGTGGGACTAGGGGCCAAAAACATTCAGTACTTC. It yields the protein CASVGLGAKNIQYF.

This sequence joins TRBV6-1 and TRBJ1-3, with 7 positions matching TRBD1. J lost 3 bases, V lost 4 bases, and 6 bases had no gene match. The germline V gene encodes CDR1 MNHNS and CDR2 SASEGT. The CDR3 sequence is 15 residues long. The CDR3 bases are TGTGCCAGCAGTGGACAGGGATTTGGTGGAAACACCATATATTTT. Protein: CASSGQGFGGNTIYF.

The chain couples TRBV9 to TRBJ1-4; D not certain. CDR3 size: 13 residues. Between the trimmed V and J ends, which lost 4 bases and 12 bases, there was a span of 16 bases. From germline, CDR1 is SGDLS and CDR2 YYNGEE. The CDR3 spells CASSQIPREELFF. The DNA of the CDR3 is TGTGCCAGCAGCCAGATACCCCGGGAGGAACTGTTTTTT.

To note about this clone: Different DNA sequences within this sample yield the same CDR3. The chain carries TRBV5-4 and TRBJ2-3, with TRBD2 as a possible D gene (6 bases). Deletions cut 2 bases from V and 2 bases from J, with 9 bases between. CDR3 size: 14 residues. The germline V gene has CDR1 SGHNT and CDR2 YYREEE (reference sequence). The CDR3 region is CASSFGGNTDTQYF. The CDR3 DNA is TGTGCCAGCAGCTTCGGGGGAAACACAGATACGCAGTATTTT.

The chain carries TRBV5-1 and TRBJ2-7; the match to TRBD1 covers 8 bases. Germline values: CDR1 SGHRS, CDR2 YFSETQ. The ends lost 1 base at V and 7 bases at J; junction bases unmatched: 10. CDR3 length equals 15 residues. The DNA of the CDR3 is TGCGCCAGCAGCTTGCCTCAGGGGGCACTGGGGGAGCAGTACTTC. The encoded protein is CASSLPQGALGEQYF.